Following are 3 T cell receptor beta chains from one sample sequenced in a study of graft-versus-host responses after intestinal transplantation. Processing of graft tissue released intraepithelial and lamina propria lymphocytes. Method: immunoSEQ multiplex PCR; TCRdb's copy keeps in-frame clones and lacks some. The table has 29,000 or so clones, about 80% seen once. The sample was ileum tissue, taken 98 days after intestinal transplantation. These receptors originate from a human patient who received an intestinal transplant, so some T cells may come from the graft donor.

The table lists this clone with a few counts. The chain combines TRBV4-1 with TRBJ2-1, with TRBD2 matching 8 bases. CDR1 MGHRA and CDR2 YSYEKL come from the germline V gene. The ends lost 8 bases at V and 12 bases at J; junction bases unmatched: 6. This CDR3 has 11 amino acids. CDR3 DNA sequence: TGCGCCAGCGCCGGGGCGGGGGGGCAGTTCTTC. Encoded protein: CASAGAGGQFF.

This clone was seen a few times. The rearrangement uses TRBV7-9 and TRBJ1-2; 7 bases line up with TRBD1. CDR1 is SEHNR and CDR2 is FQNEAQ in the germline V gene (reference sequence). Trimming at V came to 4 bases and at J to 6 bases, leaving 11 bases not matched to a gene. CDR3 size: 15 residues. In nucleotides, the CDR3 is TGTGCCAGCAGCTCCACAGGGGTCCTAAGCCATGGCTACACCTTC. It encodes CASSSTGVLSHGYTF. Variable domain in full (rest from reference TRBV7-9 and TRBJ1-2): DTGVSQNPRHKITKRGQNVTFRCDPISEHNRLYWYRQTLGQGPEFLTYFQNEAQLEKSRLLSDRFSAERPKGSFSTLEIQRTEQGDSAMYLCASSSTGVLSHGYTFGSGTRLTVV.

The V gene is TRBV27, the J gene TRBJ1-1, with D unresolved. The CDR3 is 16 residues long. The germline V gene has CDR1 MNHEY and CDR2 SMNVEV (reference sequence). V lost 3 bases and J lost 1, with 15 bases in between. CDR3 sequence reads: CASSFLRPEGNTEAFF. CDR3 bases: TGTGCCAGCAGTTTCTTGCGACCCGAGGGGAACACTGAAGCTTTCTTT.